The next 8 T cell receptor beta chains were all read from a single sample in a study of blood T cell repertoires in COVID-19. Assay used: immunoSEQ multiplex PCR; TCRdb lists only in-frame clones, some missing. The sample shows 130,000 to 150,000 clones, around 81% of them seen only once. The specimen was peripheral blood. The receptors here all came from a human donor in a cohort sampled during active COVID-19.

CDR3 in amino acids: CASSLTLAGPRNEQFF. CDR3 DNA: TGTGCCAGTAGTCTAACGTTAGCGGGACCACGGAATGAGCAGTTCTTC. The chain combines TRBV19 with TRBJ2-1, with 8 bases lining up with TRBD2. Germline lookup yields CDR1 LNHDA and CDR2 SQIVND (reference sequence). The V gene end was trimmed by 5 bases and the J gene end by 7 bases; junction bases not matched to a gene: 13. The CDR3 loop spans 16 amino acids.

This clone was seen a few times. The chain uses TRBV14 and TRBJ2-7, with 8 bases lining up with TRBD2. Germline loops: CDR1 SGHDN, CDR2 FVKESK. With 0 bases clipped from V and 1 base from J, the junction kept 8 bases outside the gene matches. The CDR3 loop spans 17 amino acids. The CDR3 here is CASSQEGSGDISYEQYF. The CDR3 DNA reads TGTGCCAGCAGCCAAGAGGGTAGCGGGGACATTTCCTACGAGCAGTACTTC.

V gene TRBV11-3 combines with J gene TRBJ1-2; perhaps TRBD1 as D (6 bases). This CDR3 contains 13 residues. Germline V gene data show CDR1 as SGHNT and CDR2 as YENEEA. Trimming took off 2 bases at V and 4 bases at J, with 8 bases between the two ends. CDR3 sequence (DNA): TGTGCCAGCAGCTTACAACAGGGCTATGGCTACACCTTC. Its translation is CASSLQQGYGYTF. The full variable domain, its missing parts supplied by reference TRBV11-3 and TRBJ1-2, is EAGVVQSPRYKIIEKKQPVAFWCNPISGHNTLYWYLQNLGQGPELLIRYENEEAVDDSQLPKDRFSAERLKGVDSTLKIQPAELGDSAVYLCASSLQQGYGYTFGSGTRLTVV.

The chain uses TRBV20-1 and TRBJ2-7; the match to TRBD1 covers 7 bases. Germline trimming cut 6 bases from V and 2 bases from J; bases unmatched to any gene: 13. This CDR3 region has 15 residues. Germline V gene sequence: CDR1 DFQATT, CDR2 SNEGSKA (reference sequence). CDR3 DNA sequence: TGCAGTGCCAGTTATCAGGGGGTATCGCCCTACGAGCAGTACTTC. It translates to CSASYQGVSPYEQYF.

The chain links TRBV7-3 to TRBJ2-1, with 10 bases identical to TRBD2. In germline, CDR1 is SGHTA, CDR2 FQGTGA. The CDR3 has 15 residues. Trimming removed 2 bases from V and 6 bases from J; junction bases left unmatched: 4. This chain's CDR3 is CASSLASGSSNEQFF. CDR3 nucleotides: TGTGCCAGCAGCTTAGCTAGCGGGAGCTCCAATGAGCAGTTCTTC.

As for this clone: One end of the junction does not line up with germline, which may come from a read error. The chain uses TRBV28 and TRBJ1-3; D unresolved. CDR1 is MDHEN and CDR2 is SYDVKM in the germline V gene. This CDR3 spans 15 amino acids. This chain's CDR3 is CASSSLGVSANTIYF. As DNA, the CDR3 is TGTGCCAGCAGCTCACTCGGGGTTTCTGCAAACACCATATATTTT.

The V gene is TRBV11-1, the J gene TRBJ2-3; the match to TRBD2 covers 8 bases. The germline gives CDR1 SGHAT, CDR2 FQDESV (reference sequence). V was clipped by 4 bases and J by 1 base; unmatched bases: 1. This CDR3 contains 14 residues. The CDR3 DNA reads as TGTGCCAGCAGCTCGACTAGCGGCACAGATACGCAGTATTTT. Encoded protein: CASSSTSGTDTQYF.

This clone was seen more than once but under ten times. The chain carries TRBV5-1 and TRBJ1-1; D uncertain. The CDR3 length is 14 residues. The V gene lost 1 base and the J gene lost 1 base, with 8 bases spanning the gap. Germline CDR1 SGHRS, CDR2 YFSETQ. The DNA of the CDR3 is TGCGCCAGCAGCTTGACACGAGGGAACACTGAAGCTTTCTTT. It translates to CASSLTRGNTEAFF.